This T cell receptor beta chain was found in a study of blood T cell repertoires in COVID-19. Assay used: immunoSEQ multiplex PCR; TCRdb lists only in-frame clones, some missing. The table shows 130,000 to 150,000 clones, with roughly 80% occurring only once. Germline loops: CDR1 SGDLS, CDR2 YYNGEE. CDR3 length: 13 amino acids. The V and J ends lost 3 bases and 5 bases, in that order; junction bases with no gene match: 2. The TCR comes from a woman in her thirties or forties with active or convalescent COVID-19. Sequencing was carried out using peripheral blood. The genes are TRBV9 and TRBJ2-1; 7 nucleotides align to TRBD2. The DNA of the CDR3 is TGTGCCAGCAGCGCGACTAGCCACAATGAGCAGTTCTTC. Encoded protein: CASSATSHNEQFF.